This T cell receptor (beta chain) stems from a study of tumor and adjacent non-tumor tissue in lung cancer (dated by TCRdb to 2017 to 2018). Background for the entire study: Patients with adenocarcinoma (approximately twelve), squamous cell carcinoma (2) and small cell lung cancer (1) were included in the cohort. Sequencing produced 125,075,908 productive TCRbeta reads in total, an average of about 3.8 million reads per sample. Among the approximately 15 patients, ages ranged from roughly 31 to 80 years, some ten were men and 5 were women, and disease was TNM stage I to III. TCRbeta CDR3 sequencing was performed on about 29 paired specimens, with one tumor sample and one normal lung sample collected per patient. Using bulk TCRbeta repertoires from some 15 lung cancer patients, the study set lung tumor tissue side by side with matched distant non-tumor lung tissue.

Library construction relied on multiplex PCR. This sample was sequenced with an Illumina HiSeq 2500. TCRbeta libraries were constructed through three rounds of nested PCR with primers (Table S4) according to protocols adapted from ARM-PCR. Before sequencing, PCR products of 200-500 bp were excised from the gel and purified with the QIAquick gel extraction kit. On the study's bioinformatics: Reads were cleaned using Trimmomatic, were merged into complete CDR3 sequences using FLASH, and were assigned to V(D)J germline segments using MiTCR. Clonal diversity was computed as the inverse Simpson's index with VDJtools. In-frame sequences without a premature stop codon were defined as productive reads. TCRdb itself trimmed the public reads at Q25 with fastp, ran MiXCR and retained productive beta chains. One record per CDR3 amino acid sequence lists the most common genes and DNA. The V and J calls and clone size are TCRdb's, not the authors'. The table for this sample lists tens of thousands of distinct CDR3 sequences; about 82% of them were counted only once. The top ten constitute approximately 55% of the sample.

What the study reported, not specific to this receptor: Significantly higher TCR diversity was found in younger patients, and higher tumor TCR diversity was associated with shorter overall and disease-free survival. TCR diversity (inverse Simpson) was significantly higher in tumor than in normal lung tissue (about 400 vs 180, P = 0.0075, Mann-Whitney U test). Peripheral blood was not sequenced, so blood TCRbeta repertoires in these lung cancer patients were not examined. The top 100 clones accounted for a significantly larger cumulative portion of the repertoire in normal lung than in tumor tissue. Only about 15 patients were included in the cohort, and the need for larger samples and more detailed clinical data was noted by the authors. Neither the sequencing platform nor unique molecular identifiers are mentioned in the methods.

Bulk unsorted tissue served as the source for RNA extraction, and RNA quality was assessed using a NanoDrop ND-1000 and an Agilent 2100. For the normal lung samples, distant non-tumor tissue was collected more than 3 cm away from the tumor edge. All donors had newly diagnosed lung cancer, had not received prior chemotherapy, and were admitted for thoracic surgery in China between August and November 2014. The study excluded patients who had received radiotherapy or chemotherapy before or who had another cancer at the same time. Surgical tissue pieces of roughly 1-2 cm3 were preserved in RNAlater solution and were kept at -80 degrees C until use. Worth noting for this clonotype: Which antigen it targets is not known. A much larger clone differs from this one at a single base, so this may be a read error.

CDR1 and CDR2, per the germline V gene, are MNHEY and SVGAGI. Including the terminal cysteine and phenylalanine, the CDR3 comprises 15 residues. Kept here is only the CDR3 DNA, which spans 45 bases and is read in frame from base 1. This receptor was taken from a man aged 55 to 69 with non-small cell lung cancer. The rearrangement combines TRBV6-5 with TRBJ2-5, with 10 bases aligning to TRBD2. Sequenced input: distant non-tumor lung tissue. The DNA sequence is given as TGTGCCAGCAGGATGGGGAGCGGGGGGGCAGAGGCCCAGTACTTC. It translates to CASRMGSGGAEAQYF.